The 26 T cell receptor beta chains in this list originate from one sample, sequenced in a study of blood T cell repertoires in COVID-19. TCRdb's copy holds only in-frame clones and misses some; the assay was immunoSEQ multiplex PCR. This table holds roughly 87,000 clones, more than 75% found once. The sequencing input was peripheral blood. The receptors come from a man aged 35 to 55 with acute or convalescent COVID-19.

This clone has just one count. J is TRBJ2-7 and V is TRBV6-2 or TRBV6-3; the match to TRBD1 covers 7 bases. The CDR3 contains 15 residues. V shed 4 bases and J 2 bases; nucleotides not matched to a gene: 8. Germline V lookup: CDR1 MNHEY, CDR2 SVGEGT. The DNA of the CDR3 is TGTGCCAGCAGTTCCCCGGGACAGACCCCCTACGAGCAGTACTTC. Translated, it gives CASSSPGQTPYEQYF.

This clone has a single count. The chain carries TRBV27 and TRBJ2-5; a weak D match, TRBD1 (6 bases). CDR1 MNHEY and CDR2 SMNVEV come from the germline V gene (reference sequence). This CDR3 contains 16 residues. V shed 2 bases and J shed 0 bases, with 13 bases lying between them. For the CDR3, the DNA is TGTGCCAGCAGTTTACAGGGGTCCCTGTACCAAGAGACCCAGTACTTC. This encodes CASSLQGSLYQETQYF.

The J gene is TRBJ1-2, the V gene TRBV5-1, with no clear D. Germline lookup yields CDR1 SGHRS and CDR2 YFSETQ. V dropped 0 bases and J dropped 4 bases, with 10 bases sitting between them. The CDR3 has 14 residues. The CDR3 loop is CASSLDGDLYGYTF. DNA of the CDR3: TGCGCCAGCAGCTTGGATGGAGATCTCTATGGCTACACCTTC.

The chain links TRBV7-9 to TRBJ2-4; possible D gene TRBD2, 6 bases. Germline assignment: CDR1 SEHNR and CDR2 FQNEAQ (reference sequence). This CDR3 spans 14 amino acids. V was shortened by 5 bases and J by 8 bases, with 16 bases between the two germline ends. CDR3 region: CASSLTARRDIQYF. In DNA form, the CDR3 reads TGTGCCAGCAGCCTGACGGCTCGGAGGGACATTCAGTACTTC. The whole variable domain, filled in from reference TRBV7-9 and TRBJ2-4, reads DTGVSQNPRHKITKRGQNVTFRCDPISEHNRLYWYRQTLGQGPEFLTYFQNEAQLEKSRLLSDRFSAERPKGSFSTLEIQRTEQGDSAMYLCASSLTARRDIQYFGAGTRLSVL.

The rearrangement links TRBV11-2 to TRBJ1-6; TRBD1 matches at 7 bases. V gave up 2 bases and J gave up 5 bases; unmatched junction bases: 3. This CDR3 has 15 residues. Per germline, CDR1 SGHAT and CDR2 FQNNGV. The CDR3 coding sequence is TGTGCCAGCAGCTTATTGGGGACAGATAATTCACCCCTCCACTTT. Its translation: CASSLLGTDNSPLHF.

This clone showed up just once. The chain couples TRBV7-2 to TRBJ2-7, with D possibly TRBD1 on 7 matching bases. The CDR3 extends over 13 amino acids. CDR1 and CDR2 (germline): SGHTA, FQGNSA. The V gene lost 4 bases and the J gene lost 3 bases, with 10 bases spanning the gap. Written as DNA, the CDR3 is TGTGCCAGCAGCTATCAGGGGGGCTACGAGCAGTACTTC. It is translated as CASSYQGGYEQYF.

The chain combines TRBV30 with TRBJ2-7; the D is unclear. Germline V gives CDR1 GTSNPN, CDR2 SVGIG (reference sequence). The CDR3 runs 11 residues. The ends were cut back, 0 bases at V and 7 bases at J, with 7 bases in the middle. The CDR3 loop is CAWSVQLEQYF. CDR3 nucleotide sequence: TGTGCCTGGAGTGTACAGCTTGAGCAGTACTTC. Filled out from reference TRBV30 and TRBJ2-7, the complete variable domain reads SQTIHQWPATLVQPVGSPLSLECTVEGTSNPNLYWYRQAAGRGLQLLFYSVGIGQISSEVPQNLSASRPQDRQFILSSKKLLLSDSGFYLCAWSVQLEQYFGPGTRLTVT.

The rearrangement joins TRBV19 to TRBJ1-1, with 9 positions matching TRBD1. The germline gives CDR1 LNHDA, CDR2 SQIVND (reference sequence). Trimming removed 5 bases from V and 11 bases from J; junction bases left unmatched: 15. This CDR3 contains 15 residues. The CDR3, as DNA: TGTGCCAGTAGTCCCTCCGGGACAGGGAAACCGGGGGCTTTCTTT. Amino acid sequence: CASSPSGTGKPGAFF.

J is TRBJ1-3 and V is TRBV30, with a possible D match to TRBD1 (6 bases). This CDR3 region has 15 residues. Germline V gives CDR1 GTSNPN, CDR2 SVGIG (reference sequence). Trimming took 5 bases from V and 0 from J, leaving 14 bases between them. Written as DNA, the CDR3 is TGTGCCTGGCACCCCGGGACACACTCTGGAAACACCATATATTTT. The encoded protein is CAWHPGTHSGNTIYF.

The genes are TRBV7-9 and TRBJ2-5; 7 nucleotides match TRBD1. With 5 bases clipped from V and 1 base from J, the junction kept 10 bases outside the gene matches. CDR1 is SEHNR and CDR2 is FQNEAQ in the germline V gene (reference sequence). CDR3 size: 16 residues. The CDR3 sequence is CASSNLRGISQETQYF. The CDR3 DNA reads as TGTGCCAGCAGCAACCTCAGGGGGATATCCCAAGAGACCCAGTACTTC.

In nucleotides, the CDR3 is TGTGCCACCACCCGGGAGAACACTGAAGCTTTCTTT. Its translation: CATTRENTEAFF. The V call is TRBV2, the J call TRBJ1-1; D uncertain. There are 12 residues in the CDR3. Germline values: CDR1 SNHLY, CDR2 FYNNEI. V was trimmed by 10 bases and J by 1 base, leaving 10 bases between them.

This clone was found once. This sequence joins TRBV9 and TRBJ1-2; no clear D. Trimming stripped 0 bases from V and 8 bases from J, with 17 bases between. Germline V gives CDR1 SGDLS, CDR2 YYNGEE. The CDR3 runs 15 residues. Written as DNA, the CDR3 is TGTGCCAGCAGCGTAGACGGGATAAAGGGTAGGGGCTACACCTTC. Protein: CASSVDGIKGRGYTF. The full variable domain, in which reference TRBV9 and TRBJ1-2 provide the parts outside the CDR3, is DSGVTQTPKHLITATGQRVTLRCSPRSGDLSVYWYQQSLDQGLQFLIQYYNGEERAKGNILERFSAQQFPDLHSELNLSSLELGDSALYFCASSVDGIKGRGYTFGSGTRLTVV.

The chain carries TRBV7-2 and TRBJ2-5; 8 positions agree with TRBD2. CDR3 length: 14 residues. V shed 5 bases and J 5 bases; nucleotides not matched to a gene: 7. Germline assignment: CDR1 SGHTA and CDR2 FQGNSA. The CDR3 reads CASSTQRGRETQYF. The CDR3 DNA reads as TGTGCCAGCAGCACCCAGCGGGGGAGGGAGACCCAGTACTTC.

The V call is TRBV27, the J call TRBJ1-1; 8 bases are a match to TRBD1. CDR3 length: 13 amino acids. Germline V gives CDR1 MNHEY, CDR2 SMNVEV (reference sequence). The junction had 8 bases not matched to a gene; V was cut back by 4 bases and J by 10 bases. The CDR3 sequence is CASSSITGGAAFF. The CDR3 DNA reads TGTGCCAGCAGTTCAATTACAGGGGGGGCAGCTTTCTTT.

The V call is TRBV6-6, the J call TRBJ2-1; 14 nucleotides agree with TRBD2. Per the germline V gene, CDR1 is MNHNY and CDR2 is SVGAGI (reference sequence). The J segment lost 8 bases and the V segment lost 6 bases, leaving 6 bases of the junction unmatched. This CDR3 is built from 15 residues. The chain's CDR3 is CASSTTSGGGDEQFF. The CDR3 DNA sequence: TGTGCCAGCAGCACGACTAGCGGGGGGGGAGATGAGCAGTTCTTC.

The chain links TRBV6-5 to TRBJ1-1, with TRBD1 matching 7 bases. Germline V gives CDR1 MNHEY, CDR2 SVGAGI. After removal of 5 bases from V and 0 bases from J, the junction contained 3 bases not matched to a gene. The CDR3 totals 14 residues. CDR3 loop: CASSRQGLNTEAFF. The CDR3 DNA sequence: TGTGCCAGCAGTCGACAGGGCCTGAACACTGAAGCTTTCTTT.

The genes are TRBV7-2 and TRBJ2-7; D is ambiguous. Per the germline V gene, CDR1 is SGHTA and CDR2 is FQGNSA. The CDR3 is 12 amino acids. V lost 4 bases and J lost 0, with 4 bases in between. The CDR3 sequence: CASSSSSYEQYF. CDR3 nucleotide sequence: TGTGCCAGCAGCTCCAGCTCCTACGAGCAGTACTTC. Together with reference TRBV7-2 and TRBJ2-7, the CDR3 gives the full variable domain: GAGVSQSPSNKVTEKGKDVELRCDPISGHTALYWYRQSLGQGLEFLIYFQGNSAPDKSGLPSDRFSAERTGGSVSTLTIQRTQQEDSAVYLCASSSSSYEQYFGPGTRLTVT.

This chain joins TRBV2 and TRBJ2-1; 8 positions match TRBD2. There are 11 residues in the CDR3. With V trimmed by 11 bases and J by 8 bases, 5 bases remained unmatched. Germline V lookup: CDR1 SNHLY, CDR2 FYNNEI. DNA for the CDR3: TGTGCCCCGGGAGGGAACTATGAGCAGTTCTTC. It specifies CAPGGNYEQFF.

This chain uses TRBV6-1 with TRBJ1-4; unclear D gene. Per the germline V gene, CDR1 is MNHNS and CDR2 is SASEGT. The CDR3 length is 14 residues. Trimming took off 2 bases at V and 4 bases at J, with 8 bases between the two ends. CDR3 bases: TGTGCCAGCAGTGAAAGGACTTTTAATGAAAAACTGTTTTTT. Its translation is CASSERTFNEKLFF.

There are a few counts of this clone. The genes are TRBV7-8 and TRBJ2-2; 7 bases are shared with TRBD2. The CDR3 covers 15 residues. CDR1 and CDR2 from the germline V gene are SGHVS and FQNEAQ. J gave up 4 bases and V 1 base, and 3 bases lay outside the gene matches. The chain's CDR3 is CASSLEGRATGELFF. In DNA, the CDR3 is TGTGCCAGCAGCTTAGAGGGGAGGGCCACCGGGGAGCTGTTTTTT.

This clone was counted between two and nine times. CDR3 region: CASSDFQGHEQFF. The DNA for the CDR3 is TGCGCCAGCAGTGATTTTCAGGGCCATGAGCAGTTCTTC. V gene TRBV10-2 combines with J gene TRBJ2-1; the D gene is possibly TRBD1 (5 bases). V was pared by 3 bases and J by 8 bases, with 11 bases between. Germline V gene lookup returns CDR1 WSHSY and CDR2 SAAADI. CDR3 length equals 13 residues.

This clone appeared once. CDR3 protein: CASSLLPGQGGQPQHF. Written as DNA, the CDR3 is TGTGCCAGCAGTCTCCTCCCGGGACAGGGTGGGCAGCCCCAGCATTTT. The chain links TRBV6-2 or TRBV6-3 to TRBJ1-5, with TRBD1 matching 9 bases. Per germline, CDR1 MNHEY and CDR2 SVGEGT. The CDR3 runs 16 residues. V shed 5 bases, J shed 7 bases, and the junction held 12 bases outside the gene matches.

The chain links TRBV7-9 to TRBJ1-1; no clear D gene. Germline values: CDR1 SEHNR, CDR2 FQNEAQ (reference sequence). V lost 1 base and J 1 base, leaving 7 bases between the germline ends. The CDR3 is 14 residues long. CDR3 loop: CASSLEQQNTEAFF. The CDR3, as DNA: TGTGCCAGCAGCTTAGAACAACAGAACACTGAAGCTTTCTTT.

The gene calls are TRBV6-5 and TRBJ1-5; no clear D gene. Trimming shortened V by 5 bases and J by 1 base, and 9 bases separated the two germline ends. From germline, CDR1 is MNHEY and CDR2 SVGAGI. The CDR3 is made up of 14 amino acids. CDR3 region: CASSPVESNQPQHF. The CDR3 DNA sequence: TGTGCCAGCAGTCCGGTCGAGAGCAATCAGCCCCAGCATTTT.

The genes are TRBV5-1 and TRBJ1-5; 8 nucleotides agree with TRBD1. There are 15 residues in the CDR3. CDR1 and CDR2 (germline): SGHRS, YFSETQ. The V gene end was trimmed by 5 bases and the J gene end by 5 bases; junction bases not matched to a gene: 9. As DNA, the CDR3 is TGCGCCAGCAGGCATCGACAGGGGCAACATCAGCCCCAGCATTTT. Its translation is CASRHRQGQHQPQHF.

The chain is built from TRBV30 and TRBJ1-3; D call uncertain. Germline V gene data show CDR1 as GTSNPN and CDR2 as SVGIG (reference sequence). Trimming removed 3 bases from V and 0 bases from J, with 3 bases in between. The CDR3 sequence is 12 residues long. This CDR3 reads CAWSYSGNTIYF. CDR3 bases: TGTGCCTGGAGCTACTCTGGAAACACCATATATTTT. Full variable domain (missing parts from reference TRBV30 and TRBJ1-3): SQTIHQWPATLVQPVGSPLSLECTVEGTSNPNLYWYRQAAGRGLQLLFYSVGIGQISSEVPQNLSASRPQDRQFILSSKKLLLSDSGFYLCAWSYSGNTIYFGEGSWLTVV.